Below are 10 T cell receptor beta chains sequenced from a single sample in a study of cytomegalovirus exposure and HLA in healthy donors listed by TCRdb under 2017. Receptor amplification or capture employed the immunoSEQ multiplex PCR assay. The multiplex PCR relied on a mix of 60 forward primers for TCR Vbeta segments and 13 reverse primers for TCR Jbeta segments. TCRdb provides this immuneACCESS table in a form limited to in-frame rearrangements. Some clones are lacking; in checked studies, under half of them reflect an unresolved V gene, and why the rest are absent is not known. The table for this sample lists some 100,000 clones; about four fifths of them were counted only once. Roughly 3.2% of the sample comes from the top ten. The sample consisted of PBMCs. These receptors originate from a female donor in good health and CMV-seropositive.

This clone was found a few times. V is TRBV29-1 and J is TRBJ1-1; D not resolved. CDR3 length: 13 residues. V was pared by 5 bases and J by 4 bases, with 14 bases between. CDR1 SQVTM and CDR2 ANQGSEA come from the germline V gene. The DNA for the CDR3 is TGCAGCGTTAACGGAAATGAGGGCACTGAAGCTTTCTTT. As protein: CSVNGNEGTEAFF.

V gene TRBV6-1 combines with J gene TRBJ1-6; the D gene is possibly TRBD1 (6 bases). V dropped 0 bases and J dropped 10 bases, with 13 bases sitting between them. This CDR3 contains 15 residues. CDR1 is MNHNS and CDR2 is SASEGT in the germline V gene. The CDR3 coding sequence is TGTGCCAGCAGTGAAGCGCGGCAGGGGAACTCACCCCTCCACTTT. Translation gives CASSEARQGNSPLHF.

The CDR3 nucleotides read TGTGCCAGCAGCAGAAGTAACTATGGCTACACCTTC. Translation: CASSRSNYGYTF. The chain joins TRBV28 to TRBJ1-2; D remains unclear. This CDR3 has 12 residues. Trimming took off 6 bases at V and 1 base at J, with 6 bases between the two ends. Germline-derived CDR1 and CDR2 are MDHEN and SYDVKM.

This chain connects TRBV7-3 to TRBJ2-2, with 10 bases that match TRBD2. Germline-derived CDR1 and CDR2 are SGHTA and FQGTGA. This CDR3 has 15 residues. V was clipped by 5 bases and J by 7 bases; unmatched bases: 7. The CDR3 nucleotides are TGTGCCAGCAGCCAGCGGGGGGGCCGCTTCGGGGAGCTGTTTTTT. This codes for CASSQRGGRFGELFF.

The chain carries TRBV6-5 and TRBJ1-1; D may be TRBD1 (6 bases). With 4 bases removed from V and 2 bases from J, the gap between germline ends came to 11 bases. The V gene's germline CDR1 is MNHEY and CDR2 SVGAGI. The CDR3 consists of 14 residues. The CDR3 bases are TGTGCCAGCAGTTCCCGACAGGCAAACACTGAAGCTTTCTTT. Translated, it gives CASSSRQANTEAFF.

The count of this clone is one. V is TRBV6-5 and J is TRBJ2-7, with 8 bases matching TRBD1. V shed 4 bases, J shed 3 bases, and the junction held 5 bases outside the gene matches. The germline CDR1 and CDR2 sequences are MNHEY and SVGAGI. The CDR3 spans 14 residues. CDR3 amino acids: CASSSGQGLYEQYF. CDR3 sequence (DNA): TGTGCCAGCAGTTCCGGACAGGGTCTCTACGAGCAGTACTTC.

This chain connects TRBV6-5 to TRBJ1-1, with 8 bases lining up with TRBD1. The CDR3 has 15 residues. The ends lost 0 bases at V and 4 bases at J; junction bases unmatched: 4. Germline-derived CDR1 and CDR2 are MNHEY and SVGAGI. As DNA, the CDR3 is TGTGCCAGCAGTTACTCGACAGGGGCTGGCACTGAAGCTTTCTTT. Translated, it gives CASSYSTGAGTEAFF.

The rearrangement links TRBV6-1 to TRBJ1-3, with D unresolved. The CDR3 has 15 amino acids. V lost 2 bases to trimming and J lost 0 bases, with 8 bases between them. Germline CDR1 MNHNS, CDR2 SASEGT. Written as DNA, the CDR3 is TGTGCCAGCAGTGAAAGAGGGCACTCTGGAAACACCATATATTTT. Translation: CASSERGHSGNTIYF.

The rearrangement links TRBV7-2 to TRBJ1-2, with D possibly being TRBD1 (5 bases). Looked up from germline, CDR1 is SGHTA and CDR2 is FQGNSA. With 6 bases removed from V and 5 bases from J, the gap between germline ends came to 19 bases. There are 15 residues in the CDR3. The CDR3, as DNA: TGTGCCAGCAGTGCAACTTCAGGGATACCGTATGGCTACACCTTC. Translating it yields CASSATSGIPYGYTF. Using reference TRBV7-2 and TRBJ1-2 for the parts outside the CDR3, the full variable domain is GAGVSQSPSNKVTEKGKDVELRCDPISGHTALYWYRQSLGQGLEFLIYFQGNSAPDKSGLPSDRFSAERTGGSVSTLTIQRTQQEDSAVYLCASSATSGIPYGYTFGSGTRLTVV.

This chain links TRBV7-2 with TRBJ2-7; the D gene is possibly TRBD1 (6 bases). Per the germline V gene, CDR1 is SGHTA and CDR2 is FQGNSA. The V end was cut by 1 base, the J end by 5 bases, with 15 bases between. The CDR3 covers 15 residues. CDR3 region: CASSLDRVGVDEQYF. CDR3 sequence (DNA): TGTGCCAGCAGCTTAGACAGGGTTGGGGTCGACGAGCAGTACTTC.